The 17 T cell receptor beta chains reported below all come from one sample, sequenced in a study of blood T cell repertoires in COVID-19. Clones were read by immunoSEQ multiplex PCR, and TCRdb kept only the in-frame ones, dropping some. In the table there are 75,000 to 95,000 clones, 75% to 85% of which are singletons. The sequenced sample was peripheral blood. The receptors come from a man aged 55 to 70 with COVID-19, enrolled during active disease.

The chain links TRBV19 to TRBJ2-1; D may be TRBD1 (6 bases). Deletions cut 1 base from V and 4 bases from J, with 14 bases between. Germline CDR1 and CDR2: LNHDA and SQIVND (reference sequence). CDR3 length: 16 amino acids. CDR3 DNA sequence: TGTGCCAGTAGTATAGGTAGTGACAGGAGATACAATGAGCAGTTCTTC. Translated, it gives CASSIGSDRRYNEQFF.

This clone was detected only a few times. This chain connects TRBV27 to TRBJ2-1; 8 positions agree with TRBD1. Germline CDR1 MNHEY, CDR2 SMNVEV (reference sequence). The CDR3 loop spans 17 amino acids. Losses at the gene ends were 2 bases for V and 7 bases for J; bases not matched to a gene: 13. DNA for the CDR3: TGTGCCAGCAGTTTAGGCGCGGGACAGGCCTCTTATAATGAGCAGTTCTTC. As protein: CASSLGAGQASYNEQFF.

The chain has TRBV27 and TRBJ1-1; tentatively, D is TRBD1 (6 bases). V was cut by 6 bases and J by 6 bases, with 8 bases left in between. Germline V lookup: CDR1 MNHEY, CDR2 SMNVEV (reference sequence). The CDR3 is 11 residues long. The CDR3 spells CASRGQAEAFF. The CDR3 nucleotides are TGTGCCAGCAGGGGACAAGCTGAAGCTTTCTTT.

CDR3 nucleotide sequence: TGTGCCAGTAGTAGCCCGGGACTAGCGGGAAAGGTCGAGCAGTACTTC. Its translation: CASSSPGLAGKVEQYF. The rearrangement uses TRBV19 and TRBJ2-7, with 13 positions matching TRBD2. The CDR3 sequence is 16 residues long. J lost 6 bases, V lost 4 bases, and 9 bases had no gene match. The germline V gene has CDR1 LNHDA and CDR2 SQIVND (reference sequence).

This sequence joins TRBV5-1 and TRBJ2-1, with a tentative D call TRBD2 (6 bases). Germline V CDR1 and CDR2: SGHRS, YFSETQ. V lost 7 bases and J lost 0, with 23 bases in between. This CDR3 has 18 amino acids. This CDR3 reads CASVPGLASGSSYNEQFF. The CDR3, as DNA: TGCGCCAGCGTACCGGGACTGGCCTCCGGGAGCTCCTACAATGAGCAGTTCTTC.

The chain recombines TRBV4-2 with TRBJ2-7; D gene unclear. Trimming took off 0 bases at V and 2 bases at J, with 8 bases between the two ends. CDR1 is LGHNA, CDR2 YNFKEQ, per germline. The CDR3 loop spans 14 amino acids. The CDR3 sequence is CASSQDVSAYEQYF. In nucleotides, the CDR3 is TGTGCCAGCAGCCAAGATGTCTCTGCCTACGAGCAGTACTTC.

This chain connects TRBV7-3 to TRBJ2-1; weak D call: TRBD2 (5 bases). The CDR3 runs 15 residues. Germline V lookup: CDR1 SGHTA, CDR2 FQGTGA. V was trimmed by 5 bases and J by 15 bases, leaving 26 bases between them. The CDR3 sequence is CASSITNSLADERFF. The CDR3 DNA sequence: TGTGCCAGCAGCATTACCAATAGCCTAGCCGACGAACGGTTCTTC. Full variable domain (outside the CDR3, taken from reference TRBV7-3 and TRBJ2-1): GAGVSQTPSNKVTEKGKYVELRCDPISGHTALYWYRQSLGQGPEFLIYFQGTGAADDSGLPNDRFFAVRPEGSVSTLKIQRTERGDSAVYLCASSITNSLADERFFGPGTRLTVL.

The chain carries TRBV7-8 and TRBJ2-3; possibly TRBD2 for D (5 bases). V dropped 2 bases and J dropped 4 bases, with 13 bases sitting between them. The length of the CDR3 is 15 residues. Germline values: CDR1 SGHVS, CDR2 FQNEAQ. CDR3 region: CASSLREGEADTQYF. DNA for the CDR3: TGTGCCAGCAGCTTACGTGAGGGCGAGGCAGATACGCAGTATTTT.

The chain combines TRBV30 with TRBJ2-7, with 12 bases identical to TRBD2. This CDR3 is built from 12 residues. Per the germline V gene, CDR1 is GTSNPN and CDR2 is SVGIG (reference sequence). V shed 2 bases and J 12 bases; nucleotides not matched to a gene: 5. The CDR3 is CAWSPGLAGLYF. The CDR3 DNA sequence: TGTGCCTGGAGTCCGGGACTAGCGGGTCTGTACTTC.

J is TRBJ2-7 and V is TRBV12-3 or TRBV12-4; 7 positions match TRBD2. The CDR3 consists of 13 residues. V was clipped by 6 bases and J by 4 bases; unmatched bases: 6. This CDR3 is CASRMGGVYEQYF. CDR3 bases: TGTGCCAGCAGGATGGGGGGGGTTTACGAGCAGTACTTC.

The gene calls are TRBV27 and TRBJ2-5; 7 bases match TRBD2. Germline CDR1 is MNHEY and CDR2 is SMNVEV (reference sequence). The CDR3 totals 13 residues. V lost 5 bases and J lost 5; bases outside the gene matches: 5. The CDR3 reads CASSDWGGETQYF. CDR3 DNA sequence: TGTGCCAGCAGTGATTGGGGGGGGGAGACCCAGTACTTC.

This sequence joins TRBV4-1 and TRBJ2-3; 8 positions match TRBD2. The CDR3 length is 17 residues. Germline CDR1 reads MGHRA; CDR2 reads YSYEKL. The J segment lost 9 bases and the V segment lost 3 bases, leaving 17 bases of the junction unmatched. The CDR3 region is CASSQSPGTRVPPTQYF. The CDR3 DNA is TGCGCCAGCAGCCAGAGTCCCGGGACTAGGGTTCCCCCGACGCAGTATTTT.

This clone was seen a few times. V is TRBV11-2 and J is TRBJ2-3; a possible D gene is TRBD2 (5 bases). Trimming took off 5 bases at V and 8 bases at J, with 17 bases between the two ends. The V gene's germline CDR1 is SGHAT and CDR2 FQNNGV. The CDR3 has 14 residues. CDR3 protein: CASSQRSEGRTQYF. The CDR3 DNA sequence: TGTGCCAGCAGCCAACGATCTGAGGGTCGTACGCAGTATTTT.

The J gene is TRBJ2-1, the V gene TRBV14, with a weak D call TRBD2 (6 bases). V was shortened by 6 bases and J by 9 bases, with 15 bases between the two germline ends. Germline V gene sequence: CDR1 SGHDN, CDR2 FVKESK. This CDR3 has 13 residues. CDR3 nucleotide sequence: TGTGCCAGCAGGCCTACTTTGGAGGGTGAGCAGTTCTTC. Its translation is CASRPTLEGEQFF.

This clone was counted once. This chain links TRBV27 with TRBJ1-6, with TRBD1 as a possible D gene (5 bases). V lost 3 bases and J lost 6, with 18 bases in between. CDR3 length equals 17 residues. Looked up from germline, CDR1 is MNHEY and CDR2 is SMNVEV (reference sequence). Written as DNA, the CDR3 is TGTGCCAGCAGTTTTTCCTTGGTGGGGGGACGTAATTCACCCCTCCACTTT. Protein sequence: CASSFSLVGGRNSPLHF.

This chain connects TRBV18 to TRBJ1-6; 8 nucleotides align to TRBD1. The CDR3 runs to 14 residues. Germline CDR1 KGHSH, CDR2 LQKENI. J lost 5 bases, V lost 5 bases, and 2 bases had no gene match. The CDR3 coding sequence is TGTGCCAGCTCAGGGGGACAGGATAATTCACCCCTCCACTTT. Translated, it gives CASSGGQDNSPLHF.

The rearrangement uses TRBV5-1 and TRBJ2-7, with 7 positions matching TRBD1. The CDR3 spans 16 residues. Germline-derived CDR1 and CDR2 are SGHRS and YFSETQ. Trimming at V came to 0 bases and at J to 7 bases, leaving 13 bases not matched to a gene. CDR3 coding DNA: TGCGCCAGCAGCTTGGAGGTCGGGACAGCGATAGGGGAGCAGTACTTC. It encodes CASSLEVGTAIGEQYF.